A single sample is the source of the 20 T cell receptor beta chains below, sequenced in a study of blood T cell repertoires in COVID-19. The data were produced by immunoSEQ multiplex PCR, yet TCRdb's version contains in-frame clones alone and is incomplete. This table holds approximately 220,000 clones, around 84% found once. Sample: peripheral blood. The origin of the receptors is a man between 45 and 60 years old with acute or convalescent COVID-19.

This clone was recorded a few times. Other DNA sequences in this sample translate to the same CDR3. The chain uses TRBV29-1 and TRBJ1-5; 8 bases fit TRBD1. This CDR3 region has 13 residues. CDR1 and CDR2 from the germline V gene are SQVTM and ANQGSEA. Trimming removed 4 bases from V and 4 bases from J; junction bases left unmatched: 3. CDR3 region: CSVGTGTNQPQHF. CDR3 DNA sequence: TGCAGCGTTGGGACAGGGACTAATCAGCCCCAGCATTTT.

This clone was found many times. Other DNA variants within this sample encode the same CDR3. This chain links TRBV5-4 with TRBJ1-2; a weak D match, TRBD1 (6 bases). With 3 bases removed from V and 5 bases from J, the gap between germline ends came to 8 bases. The CDR3 extends over 12 amino acids. The V gene's germline CDR1 is SGHNT and CDR2 YYREEE (reference sequence). The CDR3 protein is CASSSDSYGYTF. Here the CDR3 DNA reads TGTGCCAGCAGCTCGGACAGTTATGGCTACACCTTC.

V gene TRBV6-5 combines with J gene TRBJ2-2; 7 bases map to TRBD1. Germline CDR1 MNHEY, CDR2 SVGAGI. V was pared by 6 bases and J by 0 bases, with 4 bases of the junction left unmatched. This CDR3 contains 15 residues. CDR3 residues: CASRSGTANTGELFF. The CDR3 DNA sequence: TGTGCCAGCAGGTCCGGGACAGCGAACACCGGGGAGCTGTTTTTT.

This clone was counted a few times. The chain combines TRBV11-1 with TRBJ1-3; perhaps TRBD1 as D (6 bases). V was pared by 3 bases and J by 3 bases, with 9 bases between. CDR1 is SGHAT, CDR2 FQDESV, per germline (reference sequence). The CDR3 is 14 residues long. The CDR3 DNA is TGTGCCAGCAGCTTTGCAGGGGATGGAAACACCATATATTTT. Residues: CASSFAGDGNTIYF.

In nucleotides, the CDR3 is TGTGCCAGCAGCTCGTCGGACAGGGGGCTCCTTTATGGCTACACCTTC. It specifies CASSSSDRGLLYGYTF. The gene calls are TRBV7-8 and TRBJ1-2; TRBD1 matches at 11 bases. The CDR3 loop spans 16 amino acids. With 4 bases clipped from V and 5 bases from J, the junction kept 9 bases outside the gene matches. Germline values: CDR1 SGHVS, CDR2 FQNEAQ.

The chain recombines TRBV5-1 with TRBJ1-1, with TRBD1 matching over 7 bases. Germline values: CDR1 SGHRS, CDR2 YFSETQ. The V segment lost 4 bases and the J segment 0 bases; nucleotides outside the gene matches: 6. The CDR3 totals 15 residues. The CDR3 DNA is TGCGCCAGCAGCATACAGGGGACGTTGAACACTGAAGCTTTCTTT. It codes for CASSIQGTLNTEAFF. Full variable domain (outside the CDR3, taken from reference TRBV5-1 and TRBJ1-1): KAGVTQTPRYLIKTRGQQVTLSCSPISGHRSVSWYQQTPGQGLQFLFEYFSETQRNKGNFPGRFSGRQFSNSRSEMNVSTLELGDSALYLCASSIQGTLNTEAFFGQGTRLTVV.

The V gene is TRBV27, the J gene TRBJ1-2; D perhaps matches TRBD1 (5 bases). The CDR3 covers 14 residues. V lost 5 bases and J 2 bases, leaving 12 bases between the germline ends. Per the germline V gene, CDR1 is MNHEY and CDR2 is SMNVEV (reference sequence). CDR3 in DNA: TGTGCCAGCAGTCCCCGACAGACCAACTATGGCTACACCTTC. Translating it yields CASSPRQTNYGYTF.

The gene calls are TRBV10-3 and TRBJ1-5, with D hard to call. The CDR3 loop spans 14 amino acids. Trimming took off 5 bases at V and 6 bases at J, with 14 bases between the two ends. The germline CDR1 and CDR2 sequences are ENHRY and SYGVKD. CDR3 DNA: TGTGCCATCAGTTCCGGCGGCGCGGGTCAGCCCCAGCATTTT. Its translation is CAISSGGAGQPQHF.

This clone was recorded only once. The J gene is TRBJ2-3, the V gene TRBV19, with D possibly matching TRBD2 (7 bases). V lost 6 bases and J 5 bases, leaving 18 bases between the germline ends. CDR1 and CDR2 (germline): LNHDA, SQIVND (reference sequence). CDR3 length: 15 residues. CDR3: CASREGGRYRDTQYF. DNA of the CDR3: TGTGCCAGTAGGGAGGGGGGGCGATATAGAGATACGCAGTATTTT.

This chain links TRBV5-6 with TRBJ2-7; 7 nucleotides match TRBD2. Germline V gene sequence: CDR1 SGHDT, CDR2 YYEEEE. With 5 bases clipped from V and 2 bases from J, the junction kept 13 bases outside the gene matches. The CDR3 is 16 amino acids. The CDR3 is CASSLEGGTVPYEQYF. DNA of the CDR3: TGTGCCAGCAGTCTGGAGGGAGGGACGGTCCCCTACGAGCAGTACTTC.

The genes are TRBV4-1 and TRBJ2-5, with a weak D call TRBD2 (7 bases). Trimming removed 1 base from V and 5 bases from J, with 20 bases in between. This CDR3 region has 17 residues. Germline V CDR1 and CDR2: MGHRA, YSYEKL. DNA for the CDR3: TGCGCCAGCAGCCAAGCTCCGGAAAAGGGGGGGCTCGAGACCCAGTACTTC. Translating it yields CASSQAPEKGGLETQYF.

In this sample, this clone turned up a few times. The chain has TRBV3-1 (or the pseudogene TRBV3-2) and TRBJ1-4; possibly TRBD1 for D (6 bases). With 0 bases removed from V and 8 bases from J, the gap between germline ends came to 13 bases. The germline V gene encodes CDR1 LGHDT and CDR2 YNNKEL (reference sequence). This CDR3 spans 15 amino acids. CDR3 sequence (DNA): TGTGCCAGCAGCCAAGATAGATCCAGGGGCGAAAAACTGTTTTTT. Translation: CASSQDRSRGEKLFF.

J is TRBJ1-1 and V is TRBV5-1; D uncertain. Trimming stripped 1 base from V and 6 bases from J, with 13 bases between. From germline, CDR1 is SGHRS and CDR2 YFSETQ. The CDR3 extends over 14 amino acids. The CDR3 protein is CASSLTLGAAEAFF. The CDR3 nucleotides are TGCGCCAGCAGCTTGACGTTGGGCGCCGCTGAAGCTTTCTTT. The whole variable domain, filled in from reference TRBV5-1 and TRBJ1-1, reads KAGVTQTPRYLIKTRGQQVTLSCSPISGHRSVSWYQQTPGQGLQFLFEYFSETQRNKGNFPGRFSGRQFSNSRSEMNVSTLELGDSALYLCASSLTLGAAEAFFGQGTRLTVV.

The J gene is TRBJ1-4, the V gene TRBV10-1; the D gene is possibly TRBD1 (5 bases). This CDR3 has 15 amino acids. CDR1 is WNHNN, CDR2 SYGVQD, per germline (reference sequence). Trimming removed 3 bases from V and 0 bases from J, with 8 bases in between. The CDR3 loop is CASSDGGATNEKLFF. The CDR3 DNA sequence: TGCGCCAGCAGTGACGGGGGTGCAACTAATGAAAAACTGTTTTTT.

This clone was counted once. This CDR3 is CASSPDRAGGNTIYF. The CDR3 DNA follows: TGTGCCAGCAGCCCCGACAGGGCAGGTGGAAACACCATATATTTT. The chain employs TRBV7-2 and TRBJ1-3; 7 bases align to TRBD1. CDR1 and CDR2 from the germline V gene are SGHTA and FQGNSA. The CDR3 runs 15 residues. V gave up 5 bases and J gave up 3 bases; unmatched junction bases: 7.

The chain joins TRBV4-1 to TRBJ1-5, with D uncertain. Trimming removed 4 bases from V and 3 bases from J, with 13 bases in between. The CDR3 totals 15 residues. From germline, CDR1 is MGHRA and CDR2 YSYEKL. In DNA, the CDR3 is TGCGCCAGCAGCCTCGATCGGGGTTCCAATCAGCCCCAGCATTTT. The encoded protein is CASSLDRGSNQPQHF.

This clone was recorded only once. The gene calls are TRBV5-4 and TRBJ1-1, with D perhaps matching TRBD1 (5 bases). This CDR3 comprises 13 residues. Trimming removed 4 bases at V and 3 bases at J, with 10 bases between. Germline V lookup: CDR1 SGHNT, CDR2 YYREEE (reference sequence). In nucleotides, the CDR3 is TGTGCCAGCAGCCGAGACAGCTACACTGAAGCTTTCTTT. Its protein is CASSRDSYTEAFF.

This chain connects TRBV5-1 to TRBJ2-2, with TRBD1 identical over 8 bases. Losses at the gene ends were 3 bases for V and 3 bases for J; bases not matched to a gene: 7. Germline values: CDR1 SGHRS, CDR2 YFSETQ. This CDR3 is 16 amino acids long. In nucleotides, the CDR3 is TGCGCCAGCAGCTCAAGGACAGGGCAGTACACCGGGGAGCTGTTTTTT. Protein sequence: CASSSRTGQYTGELFF.

The rearrangement joins TRBV5-6 to TRBJ1-1; D perhaps matches TRBD1 (5 bases). Germline CDR1 SGHDT, CDR2 YYEEEE. The V gene lost 3 bases and the J gene lost 4 bases, with 19 bases spanning the gap. This CDR3 has 16 residues. CDR3 residues: CASSWQGVGAGTEAFF. The CDR3 DNA reads TGTGCCAGCAGCTGGCAGGGTGTGGGAGCGGGCACTGAAGCTTTCTTT. Full variable domain (remainder filled in from reference TRBV5-6 and TRBJ1-1): DAGVTQSPTHLIKTRGQQVTLRCSPKSGHDTVSWYQQALGQGPQFIFQYYEEEERQRGNFPDRFSGHQFPNYSSELNVNALLLGDSALYLCASSWQGVGAGTEAFFGQGTRLTVV.

The gene calls are TRBV9 and TRBJ1-4, with a possible D match to TRBD1 (6 bases). The germline V gene encodes CDR1 SGDLS and CDR2 YYNGEE. V was clipped by 4 bases and J by 5 bases, with 12 bases between them. The CDR3 runs to 14 residues. Written as DNA, the CDR3 is TGTGCCAGCAGCACGGACAGACGGAATGAAAAACTGTTTTTT. Encoded protein: CASSTDRRNEKLFF.